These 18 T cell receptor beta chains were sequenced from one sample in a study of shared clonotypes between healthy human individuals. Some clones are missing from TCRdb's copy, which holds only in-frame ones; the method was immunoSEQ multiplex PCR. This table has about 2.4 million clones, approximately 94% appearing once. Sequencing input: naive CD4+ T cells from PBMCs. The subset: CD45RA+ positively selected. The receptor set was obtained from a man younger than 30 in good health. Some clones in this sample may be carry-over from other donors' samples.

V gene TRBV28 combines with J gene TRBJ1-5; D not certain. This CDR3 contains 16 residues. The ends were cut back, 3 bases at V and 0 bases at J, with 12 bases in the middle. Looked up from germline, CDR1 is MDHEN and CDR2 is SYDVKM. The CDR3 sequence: CASSFRASYSNQPQHF. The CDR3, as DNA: TGTGCCAGCAGTTTTAGGGCCTCGTATAGCAATCAGCCCCAGCATTTT.

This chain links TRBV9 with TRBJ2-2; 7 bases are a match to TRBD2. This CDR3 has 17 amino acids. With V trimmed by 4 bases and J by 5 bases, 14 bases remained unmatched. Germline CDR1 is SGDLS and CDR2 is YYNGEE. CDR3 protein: CASSQTSAGVNTGELFF. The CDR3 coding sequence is TGTGCCAGCAGCCAGACTTCGGCGGGAGTGAATACCGGGGAGCTGTTTTTT.

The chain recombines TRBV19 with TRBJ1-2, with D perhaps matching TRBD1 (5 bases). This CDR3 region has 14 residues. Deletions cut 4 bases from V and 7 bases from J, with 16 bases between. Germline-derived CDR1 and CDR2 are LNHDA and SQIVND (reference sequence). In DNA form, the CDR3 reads TGTGCCAGTAGTAGGGCGGGGGGAACGAGTGGCTACACCTTC. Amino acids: CASSRAGGTSGYTF.

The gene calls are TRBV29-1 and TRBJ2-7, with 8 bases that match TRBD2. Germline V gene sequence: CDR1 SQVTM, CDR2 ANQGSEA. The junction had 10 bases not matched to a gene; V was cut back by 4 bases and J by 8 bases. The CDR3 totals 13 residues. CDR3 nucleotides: TGCAGCGTTGGTCCAGCGGGGGCGGATCAGCAGTACTTC. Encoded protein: CSVGPAGADQQYF.

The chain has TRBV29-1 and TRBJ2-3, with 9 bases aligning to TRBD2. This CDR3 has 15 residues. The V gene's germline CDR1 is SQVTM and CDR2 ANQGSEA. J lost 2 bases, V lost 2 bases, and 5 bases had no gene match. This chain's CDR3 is CSVERAGGTTDTQYF. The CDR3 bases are TGCAGCGTTGAAAGAGCGGGAGGTACCACAGATACGCAGTATTTT.

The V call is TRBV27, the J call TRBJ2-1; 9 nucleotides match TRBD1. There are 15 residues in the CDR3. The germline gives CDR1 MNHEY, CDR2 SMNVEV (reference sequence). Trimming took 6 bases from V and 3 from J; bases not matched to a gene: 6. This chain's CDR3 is CASRPGTGNYNEQFF. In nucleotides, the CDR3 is TGTGCCAGCAGACCCGGGACAGGGAACTACAATGAGCAGTTCTTC.

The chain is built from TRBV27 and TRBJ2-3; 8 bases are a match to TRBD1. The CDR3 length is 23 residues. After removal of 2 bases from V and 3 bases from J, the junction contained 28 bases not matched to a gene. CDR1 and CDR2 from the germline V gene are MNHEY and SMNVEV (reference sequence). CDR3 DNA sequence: TGTGCCAGCAGTTTAGAGCCCCCGGTTGGCCACAGGGGGTTACCCAGGGGAACAGATACGCAGTATTTT. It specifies CASSLEPPVGHRGLPRGTDTQYF.

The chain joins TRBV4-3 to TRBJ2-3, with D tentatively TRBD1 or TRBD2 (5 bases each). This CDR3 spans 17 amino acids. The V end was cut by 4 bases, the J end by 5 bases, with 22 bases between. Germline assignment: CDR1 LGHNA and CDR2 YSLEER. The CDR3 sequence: CASSLRSLGTPLDTQYF. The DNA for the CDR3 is TGCGCCAGCAGCCTCCGGAGCTTGGGGACGCCTTTAGATACGCAGTATTTT.

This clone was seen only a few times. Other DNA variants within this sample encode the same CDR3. The CDR3 coding sequence is TGTGCCAGTAGTATCGGGGCACGCCAGCCCCAGCATTTT. It specifies CASSIGARQPQHF. The rearrangement joins TRBV19 to TRBJ1-5; TRBD1 might be the D (5 bases). Germline CDR1 reads LNHDA; CDR2 reads SQIVND (reference sequence). CDR3 length: 13 amino acids. V shed 3 bases and J shed 7 bases, with 10 bases lying between them.

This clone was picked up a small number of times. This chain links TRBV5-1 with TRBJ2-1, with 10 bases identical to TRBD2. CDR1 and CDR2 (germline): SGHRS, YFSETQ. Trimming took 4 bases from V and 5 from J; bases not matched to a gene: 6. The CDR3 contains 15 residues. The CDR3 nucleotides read TGCGCCAGCAGCCCTGGGACTAGCGCTAACAATGAGCAGTTCTTC. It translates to CASSPGTSANNEQFF.

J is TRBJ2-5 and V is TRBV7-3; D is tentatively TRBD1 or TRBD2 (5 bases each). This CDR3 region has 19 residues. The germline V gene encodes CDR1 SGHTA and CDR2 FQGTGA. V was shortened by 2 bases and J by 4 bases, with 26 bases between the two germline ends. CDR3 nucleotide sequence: TGTGCCAGCAGCTTAGAGGGCAGGGCGGGCCAGAGAGAGTCAGAGACCCAGTACTTC. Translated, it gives CASSLEGRAGQRESETQYF.

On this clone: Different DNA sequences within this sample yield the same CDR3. CDR3 in amino acids: CASSAGTGGAYEQYF. The DNA of the CDR3 is TGTGCCAGCAGCGCGGGGACAGGGGGCGCCTACGAGCAGTACTTC. This chain links TRBV9 with TRBJ2-7; 12 nucleotides align to TRBD1. Germline V lookup: CDR1 SGDLS, CDR2 YYNGEE. V trimming: 3 bases; J trimming: 2 bases; junction bases outside the gene matches: 3. CDR3 length: 15 residues.

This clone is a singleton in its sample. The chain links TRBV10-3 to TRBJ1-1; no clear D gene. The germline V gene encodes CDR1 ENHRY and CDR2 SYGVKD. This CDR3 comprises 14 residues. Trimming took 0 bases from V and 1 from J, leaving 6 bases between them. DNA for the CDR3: TGTGCCATCAGTGAGTCATTCCCGAACACTGAAGCTTTCTTT. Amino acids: CAISESFPNTEAFF.

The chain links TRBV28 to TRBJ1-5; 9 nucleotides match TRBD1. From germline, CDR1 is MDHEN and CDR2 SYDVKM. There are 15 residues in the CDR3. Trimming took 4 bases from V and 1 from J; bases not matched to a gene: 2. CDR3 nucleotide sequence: TGTGCCAGCAGTTGGGGGACAGGGAGCAATCAGCCCCAGCATTTT. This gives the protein CASSWGTGSNQPQHF.

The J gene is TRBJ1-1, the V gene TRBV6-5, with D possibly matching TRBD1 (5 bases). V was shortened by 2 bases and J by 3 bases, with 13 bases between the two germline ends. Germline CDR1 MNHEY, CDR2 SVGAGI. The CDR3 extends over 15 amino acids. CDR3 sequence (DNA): TGTGCCAGCAGTTACAGCGGGGCCTGGGACACTGAAGCTTTCTTT. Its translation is CASSYSGAWDTEAFF.

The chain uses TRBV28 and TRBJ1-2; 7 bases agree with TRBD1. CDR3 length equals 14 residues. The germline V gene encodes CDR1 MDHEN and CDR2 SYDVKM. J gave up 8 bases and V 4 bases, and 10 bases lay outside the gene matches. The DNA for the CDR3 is TGTGCCAGCAGTTCCAGACAGGGACGGGACGGCTACACCTTC. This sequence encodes CASSSRQGRDGYTF.

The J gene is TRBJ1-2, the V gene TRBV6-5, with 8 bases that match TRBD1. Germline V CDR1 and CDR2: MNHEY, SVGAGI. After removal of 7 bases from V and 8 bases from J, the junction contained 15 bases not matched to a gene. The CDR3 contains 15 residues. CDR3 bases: TGTGCCAGCACGATCAGGGAGGGACAGGCGTCCGGCTACACCTTC. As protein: CASTIREGQASGYTF.

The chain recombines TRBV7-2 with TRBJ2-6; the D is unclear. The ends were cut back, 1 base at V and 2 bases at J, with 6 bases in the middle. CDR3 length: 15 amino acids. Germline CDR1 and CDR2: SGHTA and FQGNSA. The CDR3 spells CASSLGGTGANVLTF. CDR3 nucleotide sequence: TGTGCCAGCAGCTTAGGGGGTACTGGGGCCAACGTCCTGACTTTC. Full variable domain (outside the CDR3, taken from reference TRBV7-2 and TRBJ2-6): GAGVSQSPSNKVTEKGKDVELRCDPISGHTALYWYRQSLGQGLEFLIYFQGNSAPDKSGLPSDRFSAERTGGSVSTLTIQRTQQEDSAVYLCASSLGGTGANVLTFGAGSRLTVL.